This T cell receptor beta chain was recovered during a study of T cell repertoires in cytomegalovirus infection. On the study more broadly: Through public TCR beta signatures, both CMV infection and matching HLA type were indicated. Points from the study as a whole: Predominance within the ex vivo response was attributable to HLA-C-restricted CMV-specific TCR beta clonotypes. Cumulative public TCR beta family frequency identified carriers of CMV plus the relevant HLA.

A single record per CDR3 protein comes from TCRdb applying MiXCR to the reads. The sample lists approximately 500,000 distinct CDR3 sequences; around 11% were seen once. For this clonotype: Its antigen is as yet unknown.

The CDR3 sequence is 17 residues long. Germline assignment: CDR1 LNHDA and CDR2 SQIVND (reference sequence). Trimming cost V 1 base and J 1 base, with 11 bases left between them. The V and J genes are TRBV19 and TRBJ2-6; D is possibly TRBD2 (6 bases). Sequencing input: PBMCs. This receptor was obtained from a human donor in good health (CMV status not recorded). Some clones in this sample may be carry-over from other donors' samples. The CDR3 DNA reads as TGTGCCAGTAGTATAGGATCCGGGGGATCTGGGGCCAACGTCCTGACTTTC. Translation: CASSIGSGGSGANVLTF.